A single sample is the source of the 21 T cell receptor beta chains below, sequenced in a study of Graves' ophthalmopathy and Graves' hyperthyroidism. CDR3 regions of TCR beta were amplified from RNA transcripts. RT-PCR with HTBI primers came first, then second-round multiplex PCR. Via MiXCR, TCRdb re-called the multiplex PCR reads, giving one row per CDR3 protein. The sample holds around 1,000,000 distinct CDR3 sequences, roughly two fifths seen once. The sequenced material came from peripheral blood or thyroid tissue (not recorded which). The origin of the receptors is an adult man with Graves' hyperthyroidism.

V gene TRBV7-6 combines with J gene TRBJ2-2; 7 bases are a match to TRBD2. After removal of 5 bases from V and 2 bases from J, the junction contained 14 bases not matched to a gene. The CDR3 is 18 amino acids. Germline CDR1 SGHVS, CDR2 FNYEAQ. CDR3 sequence reads: CASSRGGEDLTNTGELFF. The CDR3 DNA reads as TGTGCCAGCAGCAGGGGAGGGGAGGACCTTACTAACACCGGGGAGCTGTTTTTT.

The sample holds many counts of this clonotype. The J gene is TRBJ2-7, the V gene TRBV7-9; tentative D call: TRBD1 (5 bases). The CDR3 consists of 14 residues. The germline CDR1 and CDR2 sequences are SEHNR and FQNEAQ (reference sequence). V was shortened by 3 bases and J by 2 bases, with 11 bases between the two germline ends. CDR3 loop: CASSLIDSPYEQYF. CDR3 sequence (DNA): TGTGCCAGCAGCTTGATCGACAGTCCCTACGAGCAGTACTTC. The full variable domain, completed using reference TRBV7-9 and TRBJ2-7, is DTGVSQNPRHKITKRGQNVTFRCDPISEHNRLYWYRQTLGQGPEFLTYFQNEAQLEKSRLLSDRFSAERPKGSFSTLEIQRTEQGDSAMYLCASSLIDSPYEQYFGPGTRLTVT.

The V and J genes are TRBV12-3 or TRBV12-4 and TRBJ1-4; 7 nucleotides align to TRBD1. V lost 4 bases, J lost 0 bases, and 8 bases stayed unmatched. The CDR3 covers 17 residues. The CDR3 coding sequence is TGTGCCAGCAGTTCCTCAGCCGGGACAGCAACTAATGAAAAACTGTTTTTT. Its translation is CASSSSAGTATNEKLFF.

The chain joins TRBV29-1 to TRBJ1-2, with D hard to call. V gave up 6 bases and J gave up 1 base, with 12 bases separating them. This CDR3 is 13 amino acids long. Germline CDR1 is SQVTM and CDR2 is ANQGSEA. The CDR3 sequence is CSVLVGNNYGYTF. The DNA of the CDR3 is TGCAGCGTCCTCGTGGGGAATAACTATGGCTACACCTTC.

This clonotype came up a few times. The rearrangement joins TRBV2 to TRBJ2-5, with TRBD1 matching 9 bases. The CDR3 is 14 amino acids. Germline lookup yields CDR1 SNHLY and CDR2 FYNNEI. With 10 bases clipped from V and 5 bases from J, the junction kept 11 bases outside the gene matches. The CDR3 nucleotides read TGTGCCACCAACCCGGCAACAGGGGGCGAGACCCAGTACTTC. It encodes CATNPATGGETQYF.

The chain employs TRBV6-5 and TRBJ1-5; TRBD1 is a possible D gene (5 bases). CDR3 length: 15 residues. Trimming cost V 2 bases and J 11 bases, with 19 bases left between them. Germline CDR1 and CDR2: MNHEY and SVGAGI. The CDR3 sequence is CASSYRAGRQETQHF. The CDR3 DNA is TGTGCCAGCAGTTACAGGGCAGGGAGGCAAGAGACCCAGCATTTT.

This clonotype was observed a few times. Just one base apart from a much larger clone, this may be a read error. The V gene is TRBV11-1, the J gene TRBJ1-1; D is possibly TRBD1 (5 bases). CDR1 and CDR2 (germline): SGHAT, FQDESV (reference sequence). The V end lost 6 bases, the J end lost 3 bases, and 14 bases lay between the germline ends. This CDR3 is 14 amino acids long. The CDR3 region is CASRQIRVDTEAFF. CDR3 DNA sequence: TGTGCCAGCAGACAGATCAGGGTTGACACTGAAGCTTTCTTT.

The rearrangement links TRBV5-1 to TRBJ2-1, with D maybe TRBD2 (5 bases). The CDR3 spans 11 residues. The V end lost 0 bases, the J end lost 10 bases, and 5 bases lay between the germline ends. Germline CDR1 reads SGHRS; CDR2 reads YFSETQ. CDR3 coding DNA: TGCGCCAGCAGCTTGGAGCGGGAGCAGTTCTTC. Amino acid sequence: CASSLEREQFF.

As for this clonotype: A much larger clone lies one base from this, so it may be a read error. This rearrangement joins TRBV5-6 to TRBJ2-7; no clear D gene. This CDR3 is 12 amino acids long. CDR1 is SGHDT, CDR2 YYEEEE, per germline. The CDR3 DNA sequence: TGTGGCAGCAGCTCTGCCTTGTACGAGCAGTACTTC. Amino acids: CGSSSALYEQYF.

In its sample, this clonotype was seen a few times. V and J are TRBV5-6 and TRBJ2-3; D ambiguous. Germline loops: CDR1 SGHDT, CDR2 YYEEEE. This CDR3 is 12 amino acids long. Trimming stripped 2 bases from V and 4 bases from J, with 5 bases between. In DNA, the CDR3 is TGTGCCAGCAGCTTATCATCAGATACGCAGTATTTT. It yields the protein CASSLSSDTQYF.

For this clonotype: Because the CDR3 is missing its conserved closing phenylalanine or tryptophan, this is likely a read error. V and J are TRBV7-8 and TRBJ1-6; 8 bases agree with TRBD1. Germline V gene lookup returns CDR1 SGHVS and CDR2 FQNEAQ. The CDR3 is 15 amino acids. V was clipped by 5 bases and J by 10 bases; unmatched bases: 10. CDR3 region: CASSPPGQGNSPLHV. The CDR3 bases are TGTGCCAGCAGCCCGCCCGGACAGGGAAACTCACCCCTCCACGTT.

The sample holds a few counts of this clonotype. The rearrangement uses TRBV28 and TRBJ2-7; D is unclear. Trimming took 5 bases from V and 6 from J, leaving 14 bases between them. The CDR3 is 13 amino acids. The germline V gene has CDR1 MDHEN and CDR2 SYDVKM. The CDR3 DNA reads TGTGCCAGCAGTCCCACTAAGTGGAGCGAGCAGTACTTC. This codes for CASSPTKWSEQYF.

This clonotype appeared many times. The CDR3: CASSQDGYRETQYF. CDR3 nucleotide sequence: TGTGCCAGCAGCCAGGATGGGTATCGGGAGACCCAGTACTTC. The chain links TRBV7-9 to TRBJ2-5, with D unresolved. Germline CDR1 reads SEHNR; CDR2 reads FQNEAQ (reference sequence). CDR3 length equals 14 residues. The germline V and J ends were trimmed by 5 bases and 5 bases, with 15 bases remaining between them.

This clonotype was picked up a small number of times. The CDR3 loop reads CATTRGLDTEAFF. Written as DNA, the CDR3 is TGTGCCACCACCAGGGGGCTGGACACTGAAGCTTTCTTT. The V and J genes are TRBV10-3 and TRBJ1-1; 8 nucleotides match TRBD1. There are 13 residues in the CDR3. V lost 10 bases, J lost 3 bases, and 7 bases stayed unmatched. Germline V gives CDR1 ENHRY, CDR2 SYGVKD.

A few counts support this clonotype. This rearrangement joins TRBV7-3 to TRBJ2-3; 9 nucleotides line up with TRBD2. With V trimmed by 0 bases and J by 2 bases, 3 bases remained unmatched. The germline CDR1 and CDR2 sequences are SGHTA and FQGTGA. This CDR3 is 16 amino acids long. The CDR3 reads CASSLTAGLATDTQYF. Here the CDR3 DNA reads TGTGCCAGCAGCTTAACGGCGGGACTAGCCACAGATACGCAGTATTTT.

V gene TRBV12-3 or TRBV12-4 combines with J gene TRBJ2-3, with 9 bases fitting TRBD1. The CDR3 has 12 residues. V lost 8 bases to trimming and J lost 4 bases; unmatched junction nucleotides: 1. The CDR3 region has the DNA TGTGCCAGCGGGACAGGGTCAGATACGCAGTATTTT. This translates into CASGTGSDTQYF.

This clonotype has a count of ten or more. The junction does not match germline at one end; this may be a read error. The J gene is TRBJ2-7, the V gene TRBV19; tentatively, D is TRBD1 (6 bases). The CDR3 is 16 amino acids. CDR1 and CDR2 from the germline V gene are LNHDA and SQIVND (reference sequence). The CDR3 loop reads CATSQPGGELPYEQYF. The CDR3 nucleotides read TGTGCCACTAGTCAGCCTGGGGGCGAGCTACCCTACGAGCAGTACTTC.

In its sample, this clonotype was seen a few times. V gene TRBV11-1 combines with J gene TRBJ2-7; tentatively, D is TRBD1 (5 bases). Germline lookup yields CDR1 SGHAT and CDR2 FQDESV (reference sequence). The V end was cut by 4 bases, the J end by 3 bases, with 22 bases between. The CDR3 covers 17 residues. The CDR3 sequence: CASSSTLQGSGRYEQYF. The CDR3 DNA reads as TGTGCCAGCAGCTCGACGCTCCAGGGAAGTGGACGCTACGAGCAGTACTTC.

The sample holds many counts of this clonotype. The chain links TRBV7-2 to TRBJ1-6, with 7 positions matching TRBD1. The CDR3 sequence is 15 residues long. V lost 1 base and J lost 13; bases outside the gene matches: 10. Looked up from germline, CDR1 is SGHTA and CDR2 is FQGNSA. The CDR3 coding sequence is TGTGCCAGCAGCTTAGTCGGGACAGATCCTTATCCCCTCCACTTT. It codes for CASSLVGTDPYPLHF.

The chain employs TRBV29-1 and TRBJ1-1; D unresolved. V was pared by 2 bases and J by 3 bases, with 16 bases between. CDR1 is SQVTM and CDR2 is ANQGSEA in the germline V gene. This CDR3 region has 15 residues. CDR3 in amino acids: CSVEQVGGLDTEAFF. CDR3 nucleotide sequence: TGCAGCGTTGAACAGGTGGGTGGTTTGGACACTGAAGCTTTCTTT.

The J gene is TRBJ2-7, the V gene TRBV7-3, with 7 positions matching TRBD1. The CDR3 totals 11 residues. Germline V gene data show CDR1 as SGHTA and CDR2 as FQGTGA. J was trimmed by 2 bases and V by 8 bases; bases with no gene match: 0. CDR3 amino acids: CASGTAYEQYF. The CDR3, as DNA: TGTGCCAGCGGGACAGCCTACGAGCAGTACTTC.